This TCR beta chain emerged from a study of shared clonotypes between healthy human individuals. Only in-frame clones appear in the TCRdb table, and some are missing; sequencing was by immunoSEQ multiplex PCR. The sample consists of approximately 1.5 million clones, approximately 98.5% of them appearing once. The TCR comes from a man aged 25 to 40 in good health. Sequencing was done on a sample of naive CD4+ T cells sorted from blood. The subset: CD45RA+ positively selected.

As DNA, the CDR3 is TGTGCCATCTCAGGAAGCGGGGGCTTCCAAGAGACCCAGTACTTC. Translated, it gives CAISGSGGFQETQYF. V usage is TRBV28 and J usage is TRBJ2-5; 8 bases agree with TRBD2. CDR3 length: 15 amino acids. Germline assignment: CDR1 MDHEN and CDR2 SYDVKM. J was trimmed by 1 base and V by 10 bases; bases with no gene match: 11.